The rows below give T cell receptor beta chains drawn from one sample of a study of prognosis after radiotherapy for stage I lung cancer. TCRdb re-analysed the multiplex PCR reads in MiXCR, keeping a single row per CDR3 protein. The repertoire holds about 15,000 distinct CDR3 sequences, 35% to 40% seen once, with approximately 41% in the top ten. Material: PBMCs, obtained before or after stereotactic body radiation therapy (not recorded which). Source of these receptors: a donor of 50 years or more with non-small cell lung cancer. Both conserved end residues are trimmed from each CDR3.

CDR3 protein: ASRPLGQRVGQETQY
J gene: TRBJ2-5
CDR3 length: 15
V gene: TRBV11-2

CDR3 protein: ASKVEGDMNTEAF
J gene: TRBJ1-1
CDR3 length: 13
V gene: TRBV5-4

CDR3 protein: AISEPGGNTIY
J gene: TRBJ1-3
CDR3 length: 11
V gene: TRBV10-3

CDR3 protein: ASSLAGPSNEKLF
J gene: TRBJ1-4
CDR3 length: 13
V gene: TRBV7-2

CDR3 protein: ASSVLGTNTQY
J gene: TRBJ2-3
CDR3 length: 11
V gene: TRBV9

CDR3 protein: ASSGGGMNTEAF
J gene: TRBJ1-1
CDR3 length: 12
V gene: TRBV25-1

CDR3 protein: ASTPRTGGWDEQY
J gene: TRBJ2-7
CDR3 length: 13
V gene: TRBV6-1

CDR3 protein: ASSKGTGGGGGELF
J gene: TRBJ2-2
CDR3 length: 14
V gene: TRBV28

CDR3 protein: SAGDPGGPTYEQY
J gene: TRBJ2-7
CDR3 length: 13
V gene: TRBV20-1

CDR3 protein: ASSHQGTTYNSPLH
J gene: TRBJ1-6
CDR3 length: 14
V gene: TRBV28

CDR3 protein: ASSGIWGDKYEQY
J gene: TRBJ2-7
CDR3 length: 13
V gene: TRBV6-1